The 4 T cell receptor beta chains below come from one sample, sequenced in a study of untreated major depressive disorder. Study-wide results and limits: Compared with controls, depressed patients showed more TRBV05-01 (Vbeta 5.1) usage in CD4+ T cells.

Sequencing used immunoSEQ multiplex PCR; TCRdb keeps in-frame clones, though not all of them. This table holds about 19,000 clones, around 90% found once. Their target antigens are unknown. Input material: CD4+ T cells from PBMCs. The receptor set was obtained from a woman between 40 and 50 years old with major depressive disorder.

The J gene is TRBJ1-6, the V gene TRBV2; D is ambiguous. The CDR3 is made up of 14 amino acids. V was cut by 0 bases and J by 10 bases, with 10 bases left in between. Germline lookup yields CDR1 SNHLY and CDR2 FYNNEI. The CDR3 spells CASSEAVNRSPLHF. CDR3 bases: TGTGCCAGCAGTGAAGCTGTCAATCGGTCACCCCTCCACTTT.

This chain connects TRBV28 to TRBJ1-1; D is unclear. This CDR3 comprises 14 residues. With 4 bases removed from V and 3 bases from J, the gap between germline ends came to 12 bases. Per the germline V gene, CDR1 is MDHEN and CDR2 is SYDVKM. The CDR3 is CASSSPGVDTEAFF. CDR3 nucleotides: TGTGCCAGCAGTTCTCCAGGAGTGGACACTGAAGCTTTCTTT. Based on the CDR3 plus reference TRBV28 and TRBJ1-1, the full variable domain is DVKVTQSSRYLVKRTGEKVFLECVQDMDHENMFWYRQDPGLGLRLIYFSYDVKMKEKGDIPEGYSVSREKKERFSLILESASTNQTSMYLCASSSPGVDTEAFFGQGTRLTVV.

The rearrangement joins TRBV6-5 to TRBJ2-2, with 8 bases that match TRBD1. J was trimmed by 3 bases and V by 6 bases; bases with no gene match: 3. Looked up from germline, CDR1 is MNHEY and CDR2 is SVGAGI. This CDR3 contains 14 residues. Here the CDR3 reads CASRRDRYTGELFF. CDR3 sequence (DNA): TGTGCCAGCAGACGGGACAGGTACACCGGGGAGCTGTTTTTT.

V is TRBV2 and J is TRBJ2-7; D perhaps matches TRBD2 (6 bases). The V end was cut by 7 bases, the J end by 0 bases, with 7 bases between. Germline V gene sequence: CDR1 SNHLY, CDR2 FYNNEI. This CDR3 comprises 12 residues. CDR3 DNA: TGTGCCAGCATGGACTACTCCTACGAGCAGTACTTC. This translates into CASMDYSYEQYF.